The 21 T cell receptor beta chains below all came from one sample that was sequenced in a study of T cell changes during pregnancy in multiple sclerosis. Profiled with immunoSEQ multiplex PCR; TCRdb holds only in-frame clones, not every one. The data show 35,000 to 50,000 clones, 88% seen once. The material sequenced was CD4+ T cells from peripheral blood mononuclear cells, taken in the second trimester of pregnancy. The receptors originated from a female donor with multiple sclerosis, enrolled in a pregnancy study.

CDR3 bases: TGTGCCAGCAGCCTGCGACAGGGGAACAATCAGCCCCAGCATTTT. It codes for CASSLRQGNNQPQHF. The chain joins TRBV7-2 to TRBJ1-5; 8 bases are a match to TRBD1. Per germline, CDR1 SGHTA and CDR2 FQGNSA. Trimming at V came to 5 bases and at J to 3 bases, leaving 6 bases not matched to a gene. The CDR3 runs to 15 residues.

The J gene is TRBJ2-7, the V gene TRBV20-1, with 7 bases lining up with TRBD1. V shed 5 bases, J shed 5 bases, and the junction held 3 bases outside the gene matches. Germline V lookup: CDR1 DFQATT, CDR2 SNEGSKA (reference sequence). This CDR3 contains 11 residues. CDR3 amino acids: CSAQGGHEQYF. The CDR3 nucleotides read TGCAGTGCTCAAGGGGGCCACGAGCAGTACTTC.

This chain uses TRBV27 with TRBJ2-1, with D perhaps TRBD2 (6 bases). V was clipped by 2 bases and J by 1 base, with 6 bases between them. The CDR3 length is 14 residues. Looked up from germline, CDR1 is MNHEY and CDR2 is SMNVEV (reference sequence). Here the CDR3 reads CASSLAGSYNEQFF. The DNA of the CDR3 is TGTGCCAGCAGTTTAGCGGGATCCTACAATGAGCAGTTCTTC.

The chain combines TRBV27 with TRBJ1-2; 7 bases line up with TRBD1. This CDR3 comprises 14 residues. The J segment lost 4 bases and the V segment lost 2 bases, leaving 4 bases of the junction unmatched. Germline V gives CDR1 MNHEY, CDR2 SMNVEV (reference sequence). The CDR3 spells CASSLAGTAYGYTF. In DNA form, the CDR3 reads TGTGCCAGCAGTTTAGCCGGGACAGCCTATGGCTACACCTTC.

The chain couples TRBV6-5 to TRBJ2-7; TRBD1 matches at 7 bases. There are 13 residues in the CDR3. After removal of 5 bases from V and 8 bases from J, the junction contained 9 bases not matched to a gene. The germline V gene encodes CDR1 MNHEY and CDR2 SVGAGI. The CDR3 region is CASSPRQGSQQYF. The CDR3 coding sequence is TGTGCCAGCAGTCCCCGACAGGGTTCCCAGCAGTACTTC.

V and J are TRBV19 and TRBJ1-1, with 10 bases aligning to TRBD1. The CDR3 sequence is 14 residues long. The germline gives CDR1 LNHDA, CDR2 SQIVND (reference sequence). V shed 5 bases, J shed 5 bases, and the junction held 5 bases outside the gene matches. CDR3 region: CASSDRGLGTEAFF. CDR3 bases: TGTGCCAGTAGTGACAGGGGGCTTGGTACTGAAGCTTTCTTT.

A note on this clone: The junction differs from germline at one of its ends, possibly a read error. This chain connects TRBV7-7 to TRBJ2-2, with no clear D. Germline values: CDR1 SSHAT, CDR2 FNYEAQ (reference sequence). CDR3 size: 13 residues. CDR3 nucleotide sequence: TGTGCTAGCAGCTTAGTTGAGTCCGGGGAGCTGTTTTTT. It specifies CASSLVESGELFF.

The chain joins TRBV2 to TRBJ2-1; 10 nucleotides agree with TRBD2. The length of the CDR3 is 19 residues. CDR1 SNHLY and CDR2 FYNNEI come from the germline V gene. The ends lost 8 bases at V and 0 bases at J; junction bases unmatched: 16. CDR3 sequence reads: CASGVPSGSTLGSYNEQFF. The CDR3 DNA reads TGTGCCAGCGGAGTGCCTAGCGGGAGCACCTTAGGCTCCTACAATGAGCAGTTCTTC.

CDR3 DNA sequence: TGCAGCGTCTCGACAGGTTATGGCTACACCTTC. The encoded protein is CSVSTGYGYTF. The genes are TRBV29-1 and TRBJ1-2, with a tentative D call TRBD1 (6 bases). The germline V gene has CDR1 SQVTM and CDR2 ANQGSEA. The V end lost 6 bases, the J end lost 5 bases, and 10 bases lay between the germline ends. This CDR3 is built from 11 residues.

The chain employs TRBV19 and TRBJ1-1, with D maybe TRBD1 (6 bases). This CDR3 comprises 13 residues. Germline assignment: CDR1 LNHDA and CDR2 SQIVND (reference sequence). V lost 7 bases to trimming and J lost 2 bases, with 11 bases between them. The CDR3: CASNQGSNTEAFF. CDR3 in DNA: TGTGCCAGTAACCAGGGGAGCAACACTGAAGCTTTCTTT. Variable domain in full (rest from reference TRBV19 and TRBJ1-1): DGGITQSPKYLFRKEGQNVTLSCEQNLNHDAMYWYRQDPGQGLRLIYYSQIVNDFQKGDIAEGYSVSREKKESFPLTVTSAQKNPTAFYLCASNQGSNTEAFFGQGTRLTVV.

This chain uses TRBV11-1 with TRBJ2-7, with D perhaps TRBD1 (6 bases). The CDR3 extends over 13 amino acids. In germline, CDR1 is SGHAT, CDR2 FQDESV (reference sequence). Trimming stripped 5 bases from V and 7 bases from J, with 15 bases between. CDR3 amino acids: CASSLQGISEQYF. The CDR3 nucleotides are TGTGCCAGCAGCCTACAGGGTATCTCTGAGCAGTACTTC.

CDR3 in DNA: TGTGCCAGCAGCTTAACGGGGCTAAACTACAATGAGCAGTTCTTC. Amino acids: CASSLTGLNYNEQFF. This chain connects TRBV7-3 to TRBJ2-1; maybe TRBD1 (5 bases). This CDR3 has 15 amino acids. Deletions cut 0 bases from V and 3 bases from J, with 9 bases between. Germline loops: CDR1 SGHTA, CDR2 FQGTGA. Combining the CDR3 with reference TRBV7-3 and TRBJ2-1 gives the whole variable domain GAGVSQTPSNKVTEKGKYVELRCDPISGHTALYWYRQSLGQGPEFLIYFQGTGAADDSGLPNDRFFAVRPEGSVSTLKIQRTERGDSAVYLCASSLTGLNYNEQFFGPGTRLTVL.

V usage is TRBV29-1 and J usage is TRBJ2-1; the match to TRBD2 covers 9 bases. The V gene's germline CDR1 is SQVTM and CDR2 ANQGSEA. The V gene end was trimmed by 4 bases and the J gene end by 7 bases; junction bases not matched to a gene: 5. This CDR3 comprises 13 residues. The CDR3 region is CSVVRLAVNEQFF. CDR3 nucleotide sequence: TGCAGCGTTGTCCGACTAGCGGTGAATGAGCAGTTCTTC.

The chain carries TRBV7-9 and TRBJ2-1; 9 positions agree with TRBD2. This CDR3 spans 16 amino acids. Germline values: CDR1 SEHNR, CDR2 FQNEAQ (reference sequence). The V gene end was trimmed by 5 bases and the J gene end by 6 bases; junction bases not matched to a gene: 11. This chain's CDR3 is CASSPGGREGSNEQFF. DNA for the CDR3: TGTGCCAGCAGCCCAGGGGGGCGGGAGGGGAGCAATGAGCAGTTCTTC.

The chain joins TRBV6-5 to TRBJ2-1; the D gene is possibly TRBD1 (5 bases). CDR1 is MNHEY and CDR2 is SVGAGI in the germline V gene. V lost 4 bases to trimming and J lost 4 bases, with 8 bases between them. This CDR3 region has 13 residues. The CDR3 region has the DNA TGTGCCAGCAGTTTCGACAGATACAATGAGCAGTTCTTC. Translated, it gives CASSFDRYNEQFF.

V gene TRBV27 combines with J gene TRBJ2-7; 8 bases map to TRBD2. CDR1 and CDR2 from the germline V gene are MNHEY and SMNVEV (reference sequence). This CDR3 spans 15 amino acids. The junction had 7 bases not matched to a gene; V was cut back by 6 bases and J by 0 bases. The CDR3 nucleotides are TGTGCCAGCAGAAGAGCGGGAGAAGGCTCCTACGAGCAGTACTTC. This codes for CASRRAGEGSYEQYF.

The chain employs TRBV19 and TRBJ2-3; TRBD1 matches at 10 bases. Germline V gene sequence: CDR1 LNHDA, CDR2 SQIVND (reference sequence). The CDR3 sequence is 16 residues long. Losses at the gene ends were 2 bases for V and 2 bases for J; bases not matched to a gene: 4. The CDR3 is CASSISGTGATDTQYF. The CDR3 region has the DNA TGTGCCAGTAGTATATCCGGGACAGGGGCCACAGATACGCAGTATTTT.

This chain links TRBV28 with TRBJ2-5, with TRBD1 as a possible D gene (6 bases). CDR1 and CDR2 (germline): MDHEN, SYDVKM. There are 15 residues in the CDR3. The V gene lost 3 bases and the J gene lost 5 bases, with 16 bases spanning the gap. DNA of the CDR3: TGTGCCAGCAGTTTTGGTAGGACAGAGATGGAGACCCAGTACTTC. This codes for CASSFGRTEMETQYF.

This chain connects TRBV6-1 to TRBJ2-2; D is undetermined. The germline V gene has CDR1 MNHNS and CDR2 SASEGT. The length of the CDR3 is 14 residues. Trimming pared 0 bases from V and 6 bases from J, leaving 8 bases between. The CDR3 region has the DNA TGTGCCAGCAGTGAAGCCAGGCCCCCCGGGGAGCTGTTTTTT. Amino acids: CASSEARPPGELFF.

This chain connects TRBV6-1 to TRBJ1-1; D gene ambiguous. The CDR3 runs 16 residues. Trimming removed 2 bases at V and 2 bases at J, with 15 bases between. Germline V lookup: CDR1 MNHNS, CDR2 SASEGT. The chain's CDR3 is CASSERPAGINTEAFF. CDR3 bases: TGTGCCAGCAGTGAAAGACCCGCGGGGATCAACACTGAAGCTTTCTTT.

The chain links TRBV19 to TRBJ2-7; 9 bases are shared with TRBD1. V lost 2 bases and J lost 4; bases outside the gene matches: 3. Germline CDR1 is LNHDA and CDR2 is SQIVND (reference sequence). This CDR3 contains 14 residues. The CDR3 loop is CASSIPGQGYEQYF. Written as DNA, the CDR3 is TGTGCCAGTAGTATACCGGGACAGGGATACGAGCAGTACTTC.